The next 11 T cell receptor beta chains were all read from a single sample in a study of CD8 T cells in Susac syndrome. Random hexamers served to reverse transcribe roughly 0.45 to 1 ug RNA. Using its own MiXCR run on the immunoSEQ multiplex PCR reads, TCRdb lists one record per CDR3 protein. The sample carries under 200,000 distinct CDR3 sequences, around 90% recorded once. Sequences were obtained from CD4+ T cells from PBMCs. Receptors originate from a human donor with Susac syndrome.

The chain links TRBV11-2 to TRBJ2-1, with D perhaps matching TRBD2 (5 bases). The CDR3 has 11 amino acids. V lost 4 bases and J 12 bases, leaving 10 bases between the germline ends. The germline gives CDR1 SGHAT, CDR2 FQNNGV. CDR3 sequence (DNA): TGTGCCAGCAGCTCTGGGAGCGCGCAGTTCTTC. It encodes CASSSGSAQFF.

J is TRBJ1-5 and V is TRBV21-1; TRBD1, the table's D call, lacks a check against the DNA. TRBV21-1 has pseudogene status. The CDR3 is 16 residues long. As DNA, the CDR3 is TGTGCCAGCAGACCCTTGCCGGGGCATAGCAATCAGCCCCAGCATTTT. Translated, it gives CASRPLPGHSNQPQHF.

V gene TRBV5-1 combines with J gene TRBJ2-3; 9 positions agree with TRBD1. V lost 0 bases and J lost 6; bases outside the gene matches: 14. In germline, CDR1 is SGHRS, CDR2 YFSETQ. The CDR3 length is 18 residues. CDR3 DNA: TGCGCCAGCAGCTTGGCGAAGAAGACCGGGACAGGGTTCGATACGCAGTATTTT. Amino acids: CASSLAKKTGTGFDTQYF.

This clonotype was counted once. J is TRBJ1-2 and V is TRBV12-3 or TRBV12-4; a weak D match, TRBD1 (6 bases). The ends were cut back, 5 bases at V and 7 bases at J, with 20 bases in the middle. This CDR3 is 15 amino acids long. CDR3 region: CASSPDGGRTSGYTF. DNA of the CDR3: TGTGCCAGCAGTCCGGATGGGGGGCGTACCTCTGGCTACACCTTC.

The rearrangement links TRBV5-1 to TRBJ1-1; 9 bases align to TRBD1. Germline CDR1 reads SGHRS; CDR2 reads YFSETQ. J gave up 4 bases and V 3 bases, and 10 bases lay outside the gene matches. This CDR3 comprises 16 residues. The CDR3 sequence: CASSSYGQGFGTEAFF. CDR3 sequence (DNA): TGCGCCAGCAGCTCTTACGGACAGGGGTTCGGCACTGAAGCTTTCTTT.

This clonotype was observed once. The chain is built from TRBV2 and TRBJ1-5; D ambiguous. The V and J ends lost 4 bases and 0 bases respectively, with 7 bases between them. Germline-derived CDR1 and CDR2 are SNHLY and FYNNEI. The CDR3 is made up of 14 amino acids. The CDR3 DNA is TGTGCCAGCAGTGCCGTTGATAGCAATCAGCCCCAGCATTTT. Protein sequence: CASSAVDSNQPQHF.

V is TRBV12-3 or TRBV12-4 and J is TRBJ2-3, with 9 bases lining up with TRBD2. J gave up 3 bases and V 4 bases, and 5 bases lay outside the gene matches. The CDR3 spans 15 residues. Written as DNA, the CDR3 is TGTGCCAGCAGTTGGGCGGGAGGGCCGACAGATACGCAGTATTTT. It encodes CASSWAGGPTDTQYF.

The rearrangement joins TRBV20-1 to TRBJ1-2; no firm D call. Trimming took 4 bases from V and 5 from J, leaving 5 bases between them. Germline V gene data show CDR1 as DFQATT and CDR2 as SNEGSKA (reference sequence). CDR3 size: 10 residues. CDR3 protein: CSATSYGYTF. CDR3 coding DNA: TGCAGTGCTACCTCGTATGGCTACACCTTC.

This clonotype was counted only a few times. This sequence joins TRBV4-2 and TRBJ2-7; D call uncertain. The germline V gene has CDR1 LGHNA and CDR2 YNFKEQ. Trimming removed 6 bases from V and 3 bases from J, with 15 bases in between. The CDR3 contains 14 residues. Here the CDR3 DNA reads TGTGCCAGCAGTCGGAGCAGGATGGTCTACGAGCAGTACTTC. This codes for CASSRSRMVYEQYF.

CDR3: CASSRTGVNTEAFF. In DNA, the CDR3 is TGTGCCAGCAGCCGGACAGGGGTGAACACTGAAGCTTTCTTT. The gene calls are TRBV28 and TRBJ1-1; 9 positions agree with TRBD1. Germline trimming cut 6 bases from V and 0 bases from J; bases unmatched to any gene: 2. The length of the CDR3 is 14 residues. Germline values: CDR1 MDHEN, CDR2 SYDVKM.

The rearrangement uses TRBV20-1 and TRBJ1-6; D ambiguous. The CDR3 loop spans 12 amino acids. Germline CDR1 is DFQATT and CDR2 is SNEGSKA (reference sequence). V shed 2 bases and J shed 10 bases, with 9 bases lying between them. CDR3 bases: TGCAGTGCTAGACTCGCGGACTCACCCCTCCACTTT. Encoded protein: CSARLADSPLHF.